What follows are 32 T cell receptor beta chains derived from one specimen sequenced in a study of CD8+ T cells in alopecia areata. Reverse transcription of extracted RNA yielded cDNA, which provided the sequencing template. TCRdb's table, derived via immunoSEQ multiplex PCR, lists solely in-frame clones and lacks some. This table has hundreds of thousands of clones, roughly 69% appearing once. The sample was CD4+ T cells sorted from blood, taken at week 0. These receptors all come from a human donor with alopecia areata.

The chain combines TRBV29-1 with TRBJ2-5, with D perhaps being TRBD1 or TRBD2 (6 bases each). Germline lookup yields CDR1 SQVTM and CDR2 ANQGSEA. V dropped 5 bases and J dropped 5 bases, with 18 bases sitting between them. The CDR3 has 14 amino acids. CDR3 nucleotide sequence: TGCAGCGTTTCGCGGGACACGTTTGGGGAGACCCAGTACTTC. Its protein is CSVSRDTFGETQYF.

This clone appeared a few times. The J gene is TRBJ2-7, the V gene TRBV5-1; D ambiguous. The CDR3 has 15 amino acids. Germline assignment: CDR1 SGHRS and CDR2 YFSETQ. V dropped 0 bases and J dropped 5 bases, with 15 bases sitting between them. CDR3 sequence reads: CASSLADRVRNEQYF. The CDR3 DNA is TGCGCCAGCAGCTTGGCCGATAGGGTTCGCAACGAGCAGTACTTC.

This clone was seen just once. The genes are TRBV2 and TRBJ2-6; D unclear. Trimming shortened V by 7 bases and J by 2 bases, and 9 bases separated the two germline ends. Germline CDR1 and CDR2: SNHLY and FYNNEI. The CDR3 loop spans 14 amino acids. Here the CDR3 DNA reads TGTGCCAGCAAAGGTATCACTGGGGCCAACGTCCTGACTTTC. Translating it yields CASKGITGANVLTF. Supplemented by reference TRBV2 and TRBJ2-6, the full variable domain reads EPEVTQTPSHQVTQMGQEVILRCVPISNHLYFYWYRQILGQKVEFLVSFYNNEISEKSEIFDDQFSVERPDGSNFTLKIRSTKLEDSAMYFCASKGITGANVLTFGAGSRLTVL.

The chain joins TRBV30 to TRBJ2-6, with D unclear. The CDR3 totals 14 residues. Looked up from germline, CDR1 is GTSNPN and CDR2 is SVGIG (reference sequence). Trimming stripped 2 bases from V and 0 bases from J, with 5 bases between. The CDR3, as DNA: TGTGCCTGGAGTATGGACTCTGGGGCCAACGTCCTGACTTTC. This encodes CAWSMDSGANVLTF.

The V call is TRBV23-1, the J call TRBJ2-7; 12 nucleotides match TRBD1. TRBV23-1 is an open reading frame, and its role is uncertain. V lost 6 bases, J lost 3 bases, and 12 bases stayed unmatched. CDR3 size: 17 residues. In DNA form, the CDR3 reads TGCGCCAGCAGAAGGGGGGACAGGGGGCTTCCCGACTACGAGCAGTACTTC. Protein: CASRRGDRGLPDYEQYF.

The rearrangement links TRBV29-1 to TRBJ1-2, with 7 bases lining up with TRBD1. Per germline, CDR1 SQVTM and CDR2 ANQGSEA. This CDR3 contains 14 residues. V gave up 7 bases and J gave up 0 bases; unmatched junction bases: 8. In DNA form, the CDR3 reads TGCAGCGGCGGGACAGCCCAAGCTAACTATGGCTACACCTTC. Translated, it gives CSGGTAQANYGYTF.

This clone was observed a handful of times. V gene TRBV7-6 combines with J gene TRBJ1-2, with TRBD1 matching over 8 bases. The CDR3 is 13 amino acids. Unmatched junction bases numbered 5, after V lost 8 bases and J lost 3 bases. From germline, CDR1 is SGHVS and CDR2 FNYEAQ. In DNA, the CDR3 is TGTGCCAGCGGACAGGGCCGAGACTATGGCTACACCTTC. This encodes CASGQGRDYGYTF.

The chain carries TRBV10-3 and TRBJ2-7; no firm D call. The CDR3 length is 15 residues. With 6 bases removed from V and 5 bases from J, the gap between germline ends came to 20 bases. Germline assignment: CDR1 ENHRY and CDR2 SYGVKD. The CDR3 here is CAIREGPTTKDEQYF. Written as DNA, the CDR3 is TGTGCCATCAGAGAAGGACCCACCACCAAGGACGAGCAGTACTTC.

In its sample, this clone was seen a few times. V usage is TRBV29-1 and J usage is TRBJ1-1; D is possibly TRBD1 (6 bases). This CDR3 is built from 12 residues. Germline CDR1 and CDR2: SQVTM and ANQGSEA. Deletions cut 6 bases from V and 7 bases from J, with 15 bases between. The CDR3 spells CSVTDRAVEAFF. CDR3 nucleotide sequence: TGCAGCGTAACGGACAGAGCAGTTGAAGCTTTCTTT.

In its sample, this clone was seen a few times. As DNA, the CDR3 is TGTGCCATCAGTGAGGGTGGGCAGGGTCTATACGAGCAGTACTTC. Its protein product is CAISEGGQGLYEQYF. This chain links TRBV10-3 with TRBJ2-7; TRBD1 is a possible D gene (5 bases). The V gene lost 2 bases and the J gene lost 4 bases, with 15 bases spanning the gap. This CDR3 is built from 15 residues. The germline CDR1 and CDR2 sequences are ENHRY and SYGVKD.

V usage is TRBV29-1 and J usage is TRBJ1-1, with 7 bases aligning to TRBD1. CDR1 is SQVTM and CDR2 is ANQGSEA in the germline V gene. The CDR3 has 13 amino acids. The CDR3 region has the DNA TGCAGAGGACAGGCTTCCATGAACACTGAAGCTTTCTTT. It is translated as CRGQASMNTEAFF.

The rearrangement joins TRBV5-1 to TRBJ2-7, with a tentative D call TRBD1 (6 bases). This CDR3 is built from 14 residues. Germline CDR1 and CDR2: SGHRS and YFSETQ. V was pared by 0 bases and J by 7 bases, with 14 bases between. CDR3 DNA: TGCGCCAGCAGCTTGGGGGACACCGTAGGAGAGCAGTACTTC. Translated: CASSLGDTVGEQYF. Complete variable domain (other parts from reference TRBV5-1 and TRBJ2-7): KAGVTQTPRYLIKTRGQQVTLSCSPISGHRSVSWYQQTPGQGLQFLFEYFSETQRNKGNFPGRFSGRQFSNSRSEMNVSTLELGDSALYLCASSLGDTVGEQYFGPGTRLTVT.

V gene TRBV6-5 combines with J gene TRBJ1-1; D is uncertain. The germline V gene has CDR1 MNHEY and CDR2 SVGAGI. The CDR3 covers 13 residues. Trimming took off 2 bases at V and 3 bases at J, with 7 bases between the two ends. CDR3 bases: TGTGCCAGCAGTTACAGGGTTTACACTGAAGCTTTCTTT. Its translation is CASSYRVYTEAFF.

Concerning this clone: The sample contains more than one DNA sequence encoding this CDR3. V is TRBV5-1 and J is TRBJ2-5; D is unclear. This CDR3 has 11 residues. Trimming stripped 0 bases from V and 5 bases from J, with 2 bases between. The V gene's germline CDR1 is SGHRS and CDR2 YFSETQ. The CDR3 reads CASSLDETQYF. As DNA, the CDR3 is TGCGCCAGCAGCTTGGACGAGACCCAGTACTTC.

DNA of the CDR3: TGCGCCAGCAGCTTGGGGACAGGACAAGAGACCCAGTACTTC. Protein product: CASSLGTGQETQYF. This chain joins TRBV5-1 and TRBJ2-5, with TRBD1 matching over 7 bases. Germline V lookup: CDR1 SGHRS, CDR2 YFSETQ. J gave up 2 bases and V 0 bases, and 1 base lay outside the gene matches. The length of the CDR3 is 14 residues.

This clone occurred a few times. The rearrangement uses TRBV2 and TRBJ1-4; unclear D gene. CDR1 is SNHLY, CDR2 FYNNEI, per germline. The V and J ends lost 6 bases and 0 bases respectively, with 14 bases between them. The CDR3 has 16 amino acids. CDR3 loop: CASRPRGPTTNEKLFF. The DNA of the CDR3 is TGTGCCAGCAGGCCACGGGGTCCGACAACTAATGAAAAACTGTTTTTT. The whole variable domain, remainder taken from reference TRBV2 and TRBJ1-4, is EPEVTQTPSHQVTQMGQEVILRCVPISNHLYFYWYRQILGQKVEFLVSFYNNEISEKSEIFDDQFSVERPDGSNFTLKIRSTKLEDSAMYFCASRPRGPTTNEKLFFGSGTQLSVL.

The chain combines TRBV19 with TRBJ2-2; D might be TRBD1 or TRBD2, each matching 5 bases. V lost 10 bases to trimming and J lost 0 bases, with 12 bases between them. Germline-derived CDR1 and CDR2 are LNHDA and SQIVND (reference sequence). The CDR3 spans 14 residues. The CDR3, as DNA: TGTGCCACGCTCCGGGGACCGAACACCGGGGAGCTGTTTTTT. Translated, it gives CATLRGPNTGELFF.

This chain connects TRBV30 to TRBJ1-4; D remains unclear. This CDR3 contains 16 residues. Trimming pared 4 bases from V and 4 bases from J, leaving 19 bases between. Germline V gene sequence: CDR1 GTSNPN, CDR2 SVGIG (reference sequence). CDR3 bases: TGTGCCTGGACCCCGGACCGCGGTGGGCATAATGAAAAACTGTTTTTT. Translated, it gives CAWTPDRGGHNEKLFF.

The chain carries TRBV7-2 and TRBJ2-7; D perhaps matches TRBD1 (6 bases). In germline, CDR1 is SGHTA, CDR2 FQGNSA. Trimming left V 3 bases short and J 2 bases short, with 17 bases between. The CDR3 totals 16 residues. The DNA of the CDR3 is TGTGCCAGCAGCTTGGCTTTCGACAGGTCCCCCTACGAGCAGTACTTC. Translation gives CASSLAFDRSPYEQYF.

As DNA, the CDR3 is TGTGCCAGCAAAGATATCGGGACAGGGGGCCCTGAAGCTTTCTTT. Translating it yields CASKDIGTGGPEAFF. The chain is built from TRBV6-5 and TRBJ1-1, with 12 bases matching TRBD1. Germline values: CDR1 MNHEY, CDR2 SVGAGI. Trimming removed 7 bases from V and 6 bases from J; junction bases left unmatched: 9. This CDR3 region has 15 residues.

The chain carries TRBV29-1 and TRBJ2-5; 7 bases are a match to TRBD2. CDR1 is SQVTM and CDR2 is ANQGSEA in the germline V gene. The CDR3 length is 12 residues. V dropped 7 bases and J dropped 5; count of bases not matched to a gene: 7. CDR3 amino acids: CSAFGLGETQYF. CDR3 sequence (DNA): TGCAGCGCCTTCGGACTAGGGGAGACCCAGTACTTC. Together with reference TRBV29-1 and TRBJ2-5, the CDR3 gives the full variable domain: SAVISQKPSRDICQRGTSLTIQCQVDSQVTMMFWYRQQPGQSLTLIATANQGSEATYESGFVIDKFPISRPNLTFSTLTVSNMSPEDSSIYLCSAFGLGETQYFGPGTRLLVL.

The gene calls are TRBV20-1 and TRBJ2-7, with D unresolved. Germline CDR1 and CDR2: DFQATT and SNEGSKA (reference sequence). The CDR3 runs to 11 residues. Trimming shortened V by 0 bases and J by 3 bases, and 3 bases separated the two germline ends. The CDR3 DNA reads TGCAGTGCTAGAGAGTTCTACGAGCAGTACTTC. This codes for CSAREFYEQYF.

The CDR3 sequence: CASSRTVQETQYF. The DNA of the CDR3 is TGCGCCAGCAGCCGGACAGTCCAAGAGACCCAGTACTTC. The chain has TRBV4-3 and TRBJ2-5; D is perhaps TRBD1 (6 bases). CDR3 size: 13 residues. CDR1 LGHNA and CDR2 YSLEER come from the germline V gene. V was shortened by 4 bases and J by 1 base, with 7 bases between the two germline ends.

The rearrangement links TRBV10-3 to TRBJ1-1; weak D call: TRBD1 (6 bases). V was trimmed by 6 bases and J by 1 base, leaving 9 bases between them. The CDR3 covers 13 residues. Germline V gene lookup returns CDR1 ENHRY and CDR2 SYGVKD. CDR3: CAISETGNTEAFF. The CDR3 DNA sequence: TGTGCCATCAGCGAGACAGGGAACACTGAAGCTTTCTTT.

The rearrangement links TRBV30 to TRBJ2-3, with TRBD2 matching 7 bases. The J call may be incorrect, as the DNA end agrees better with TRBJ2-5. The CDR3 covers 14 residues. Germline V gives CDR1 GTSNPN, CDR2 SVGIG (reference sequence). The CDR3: CAWSVLGRGETQYF. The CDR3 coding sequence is TGTGCCTGGAGTGTACTTGGGAGGGGAGAGACCCAGTACTTC.

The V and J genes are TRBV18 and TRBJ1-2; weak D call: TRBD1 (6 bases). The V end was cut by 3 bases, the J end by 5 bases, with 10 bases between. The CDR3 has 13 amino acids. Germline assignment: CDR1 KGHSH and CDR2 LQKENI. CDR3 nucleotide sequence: TGTGCCAGCTCACCTGACAGGAGGTATGGCTACACCTTC. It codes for CASSPDRRYGYTF.

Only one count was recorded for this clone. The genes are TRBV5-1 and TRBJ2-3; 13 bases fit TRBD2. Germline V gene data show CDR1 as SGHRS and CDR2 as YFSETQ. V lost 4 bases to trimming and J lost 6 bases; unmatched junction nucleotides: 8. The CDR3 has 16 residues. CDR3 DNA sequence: TGCGCCAGCAGCCTCAGGACTAGCGGGGGATCGGATACGCAGTATTTT. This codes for CASSLRTSGGSDTQYF.

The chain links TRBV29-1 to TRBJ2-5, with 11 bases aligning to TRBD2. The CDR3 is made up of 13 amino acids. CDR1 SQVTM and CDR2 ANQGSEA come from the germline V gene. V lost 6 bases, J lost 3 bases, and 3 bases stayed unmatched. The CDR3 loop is CSVGTSGEETQYF. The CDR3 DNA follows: TGCAGCGTAGGGACTAGCGGTGAAGAGACCCAGTACTTC.

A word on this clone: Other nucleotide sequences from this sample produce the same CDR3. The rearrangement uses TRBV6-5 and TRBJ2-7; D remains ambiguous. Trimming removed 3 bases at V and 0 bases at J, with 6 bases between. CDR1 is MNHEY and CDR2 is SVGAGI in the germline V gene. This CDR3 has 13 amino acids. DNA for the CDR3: TGTGCCAGCAGTTATGGTATCTCCTACGAGCAGTACTTC. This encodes CASSYGISYEQYF.

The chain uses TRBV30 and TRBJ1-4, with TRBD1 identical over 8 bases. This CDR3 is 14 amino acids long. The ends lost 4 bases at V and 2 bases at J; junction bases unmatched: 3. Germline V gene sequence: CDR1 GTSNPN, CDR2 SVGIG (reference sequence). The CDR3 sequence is CAWIGTGTNEKLFF. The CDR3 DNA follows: TGTGCCTGGATCGGGACAGGCACTAATGAAAAACTGTTTTTT.

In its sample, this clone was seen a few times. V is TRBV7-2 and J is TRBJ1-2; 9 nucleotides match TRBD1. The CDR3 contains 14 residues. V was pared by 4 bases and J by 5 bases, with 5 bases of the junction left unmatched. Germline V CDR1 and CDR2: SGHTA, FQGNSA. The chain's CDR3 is CASSWGQGGYGYTF. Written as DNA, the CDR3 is TGTGCCAGCAGCTGGGGACAGGGAGGTTATGGCTACACCTTC.

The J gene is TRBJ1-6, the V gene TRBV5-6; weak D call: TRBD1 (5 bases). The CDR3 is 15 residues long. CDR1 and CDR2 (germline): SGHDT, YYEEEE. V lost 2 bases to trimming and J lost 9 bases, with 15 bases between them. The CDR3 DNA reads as TGTGCCAGCAGCTTAGACAGAACGTACGGTTCACCCCTCCACTTT. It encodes CASSLDRTYGSPLHF.